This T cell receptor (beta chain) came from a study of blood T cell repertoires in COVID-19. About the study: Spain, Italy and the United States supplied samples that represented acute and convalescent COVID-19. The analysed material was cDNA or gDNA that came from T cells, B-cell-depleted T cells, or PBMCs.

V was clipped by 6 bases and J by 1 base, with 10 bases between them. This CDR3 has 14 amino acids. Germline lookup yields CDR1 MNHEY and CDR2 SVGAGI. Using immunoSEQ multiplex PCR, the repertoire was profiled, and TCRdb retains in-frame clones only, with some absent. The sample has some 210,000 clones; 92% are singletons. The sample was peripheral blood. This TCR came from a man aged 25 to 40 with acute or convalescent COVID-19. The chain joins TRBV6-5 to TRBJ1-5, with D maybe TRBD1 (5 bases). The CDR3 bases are TGTGCCAGCAGCCCGAGACAGAGCAATCAGCCCCAGCATTTT. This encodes CASSPRQSNQPQHF.